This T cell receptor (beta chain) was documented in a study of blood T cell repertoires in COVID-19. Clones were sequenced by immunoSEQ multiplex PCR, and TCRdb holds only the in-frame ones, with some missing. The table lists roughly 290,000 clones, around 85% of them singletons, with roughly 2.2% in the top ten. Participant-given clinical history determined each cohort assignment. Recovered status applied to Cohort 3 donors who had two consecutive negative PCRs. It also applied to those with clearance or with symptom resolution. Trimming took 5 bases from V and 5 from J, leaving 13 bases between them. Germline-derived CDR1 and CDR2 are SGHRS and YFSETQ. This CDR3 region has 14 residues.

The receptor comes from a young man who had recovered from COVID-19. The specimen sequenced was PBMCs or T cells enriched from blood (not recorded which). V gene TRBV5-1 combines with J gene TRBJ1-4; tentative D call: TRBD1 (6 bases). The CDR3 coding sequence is TGCGCCAGCAGTATACAGGGTGGAAATGAAAAACTGTTTTTT. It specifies CASSIQGGNEKLFF.